This passage covers 20 T cell receptor beta chains from one sample sequenced in a study of blood T cell repertoires in COVID-19. Using immunoSEQ multiplex PCR, the repertoire was profiled, and TCRdb retains in-frame clones only, with some absent. The sample lists 50,000 to 60,000 clones; 87% were seen once. Sequenced material: peripheral blood. The receptors were sampled from a man aged 40-49 years with COVID-19, enrolled during active disease.

The CDR3 protein is CASRPGGELFF. CDR3 sequence (DNA): TGTGCCAGCAGGCCGGGGGGGGAGCTGTTTTTT. This chain uses TRBV6-7 with TRBJ2-2; D perhaps matches TRBD2 (5 bases). Being an ORF, TRBV6-7 has a function that is uncertain. The length of the CDR3 is 11 residues. Between the trimmed V and J ends, which lost 6 bases and 8 bases, there was a span of 7 bases.

The rearrangement links TRBV5-8 to TRBJ1-1; 8 bases align to TRBD1. V trimming: 0 bases; J trimming: 11 bases; junction bases outside the gene matches: 9. This CDR3 spans 14 amino acids. Germline-derived CDR1 and CDR2 are SGHTS and YDEGEE. In DNA, the CDR3 is TGTGCCAGCAGCTTGGCAGGGGGCGTGGATCGGGCTTTCTTT. Translated, it gives CASSLAGGVDRAFF. The variable domain in full, completed from reference TRBV5-8 and TRBJ1-1, reads EAGVTQSPTHLIKTRGQQATLRCSPISGHTSVYWYQQALGLGLQFLLWYDEGEERNRGNFPPRFSGRQFPNYSSELNVNALELEDSALYLCASSLAGGVDRAFFGQGTRLTVV.

The chain employs TRBV7-8 and TRBJ1-2; D possibly corresponds to TRBD1 (6 bases). The CDR3 contains 17 residues. Trimming removed 2 bases from V and 8 bases from J, with 24 bases in between. The germline gives CDR1 SGHVS, CDR2 FQNEAQ. The CDR3 DNA follows: TGTGCCAGCAGCTTAAGGCGTTGGGGGGGCGCCTCTGGAGGCTACACCTTC. Protein sequence: CASSLRRWGGASGGYTF.

This clone was seen a single time. The chain carries TRBV14 and TRBJ2-7; D is ambiguous. The germline gives CDR1 SGHDN, CDR2 FVKESK. This CDR3 region has 12 residues. Trimming took 6 bases from V and 0 from J, leaving 6 bases between them. CDR3 nucleotides: TGTGCCAGCAGTCGCGACTCCTACGAGCAGTACTTC. It translates to CASSRDSYEQYF.

The V gene is TRBV6-1, the J gene TRBJ1-2; tentatively, D is TRBD1 (6 bases). V was cut by 2 bases and J by 4 bases, with 14 bases left in between. Germline V CDR1 and CDR2: MNHNS, SASEGT. The CDR3 sequence is 15 residues long. CDR3: CASSEYEGGGYGYTF. The CDR3 bases are TGTGCCAGCAGTGAATATGAAGGGGGGGGCTATGGCTACACCTTC.

The rearrangement joins TRBV14 to TRBJ2-1, with TRBD2 identical over 11 bases. Germline V gene data show CDR1 as SGHDN and CDR2 as FVKESK. V lost 0 bases to trimming and J lost 13 bases; unmatched junction nucleotides: 5. This CDR3 is built from 14 residues. CDR3 amino acids: CASSQDTSGGLQFF. Written as DNA, the CDR3 is TGTGCCAGCAGCCAAGATACTAGCGGGGGCCTACAGTTCTTC. Variable domain in full (rest from reference TRBV14 and TRBJ2-1): EAGVTQFPSHSVIEKGQTVTLRCDPISGHDNLYWYRRVMGKEIKFLLHFVKESKQDESGMPNNRFLAERTGGTYSTLKVQPAELEDSGVYFCASSQDTSGGLQFFGPGTRLTVL.

For the CDR3, the DNA is TGTGCCAGCAGTCCGACAGGGGGAGGGGGCTACACCTTC. Translating gives CASSPTGGGGYTF. V is TRBV5-4 and J is TRBJ1-2; the match to TRBD1 covers 9 bases. The CDR3 covers 13 residues. Trimming cost V 5 bases and J 8 bases; bases outside gene matches: 7. Germline assignment: CDR1 SGHNT and CDR2 YYREEE (reference sequence). The full variable domain, in which reference TRBV5-4 and TRBJ1-2 provide the parts outside the CDR3, is ETGVTQSPTHLIKTRGQQVTLRCSSQSGHNTVSWYQQALGQGPQFIFQYYREEENGRGNFPPRFSGLQFPNYSSELNVNALELDDSALYLCASSPTGGGGYTFGSGTRLTVV.

The chain employs TRBV24-1 and TRBJ2-2; TRBD1 matches 9 bases. The CDR3 runs 18 residues. Germline CDR1 is KGHDR and CDR2 is SFDVKD. The J segment lost 0 bases and the V segment lost 1 base, leaving 5 bases of the junction unmatched. The CDR3 DNA reads as TGTGCCACCAGTGATTTCCCCGGGACAGGGTCGAACACCGGGGAGCTGTTTTTT. As protein: CATSDFPGTGSNTGELFF.

The V gene is TRBV27, the J gene TRBJ2-3, with D perhaps matching TRBD1 (6 bases). CDR3 length: 14 amino acids. From germline, CDR1 is MNHEY and CDR2 SMNVEV (reference sequence). The germline V and J ends were trimmed by 3 bases and 1 base, with 8 bases remaining between them. CDR3 DNA: TGTGCCAGCAGTTTGGGGGCGCGCACAGATACGCAGTATTTT. Amino acid sequence: CASSLGARTDTQYF.

The V gene is TRBV7-9, the J gene TRBJ1-6; 8 nucleotides agree with TRBD1. Trimming took 11 bases from V and 9 from J; bases not matched to a gene: 9. The CDR3 is 13 amino acids. CDR1 is SEHNR and CDR2 is FQNEAQ in the germline V gene (reference sequence). CDR3 nucleotide sequence: TGTGCCTGTCGTTCGGACAGGGTTTCACCCCTCCACTTT. Its protein is CACRSDRVSPLHF.

The rearrangement joins TRBV7-8 to TRBJ2-6; 11 bases line up with TRBD1. After removal of 3 bases from V and 2 bases from J, the junction contained 9 bases not matched to a gene. Germline V lookup: CDR1 SGHVS, CDR2 FQNEAQ. The CDR3 length is 19 residues. The CDR3 coding sequence is TGTGCCAGCAGCTTTCGTATCCGGGACAGGGGGGCTGGGGCCAACGTCCTGACTTTC. Its protein product is CASSFRIRDRGAGANVLTF.

The genes are TRBV5-1 and TRBJ1-2, with D tentatively TRBD1 (6 bases). CDR1 SGHRS and CDR2 YFSETQ come from the germline V gene. The CDR3 contains 15 residues. Deletions cut 1 base from V and 6 bases from J, with 16 bases between. The CDR3, as DNA: TGCGCCAGCAGCTTGAGAAATACAGGGTTGGATGGCTACACCTTC. Encoded protein: CASSLRNTGLDGYTF.

CDR3: CASSNPGQGTFATNEKLFF. In DNA form, the CDR3 reads TGTGCCAGCAGCAATCCGGGACAGGGTACTTTTGCAACTAATGAAAAACTGTTTTTT. The chain employs TRBV21-1 and TRBJ1-4; the D call TRBD1 from the table was never checked on the DNA. TRBV21-1 counts as a pseudogene. The CDR3 sequence is 19 residues long.

The CDR3 spells CASSSGGGTGSNSPLHF. DNA for the CDR3: TGTGCCAGCTCATCTGGCGGGGGGACAGGGAGTAATTCACCCCTCCACTTT. The chain employs TRBV18 and TRBJ1-6; 9 bases match TRBD1. This CDR3 comprises 17 residues. CDR1 and CDR2 from the germline V gene are KGHSH and LQKENI. Unmatched junction bases numbered 11, after V lost 5 bases and J lost 6 bases.

The chain combines TRBV5-1 with TRBJ2-7, with TRBD2 as a possible D gene (6 bases). V dropped 0 bases and J dropped 1 base, with 14 bases sitting between them. Germline V CDR1 and CDR2: SGHRS, YFSETQ. This CDR3 has 16 residues. The CDR3 here is CASSLAGGRLSYEQYF. In DNA form, the CDR3 reads TGCGCCAGCAGCTTGGCCGGGGGTCGTCTGTCCTACGAGCAGTACTTC.

The V call is TRBV13, the J call TRBJ2-1, with 10 nucleotides matching TRBD2. The CDR3 has 14 residues. After removal of 7 bases from V and 7 bases from J, the junction contained 7 bases not matched to a gene. Germline CDR1 reads PRHDT; CDR2 reads FYEKMQ (reference sequence). The CDR3 DNA sequence: TGTGCCAGCACCATAGCGGGAGGTAAAAATGAGCAGTTCTTC. This codes for CASTIAGGKNEQFF.

In its sample, this clone was seen once. V is TRBV29-1 and J is TRBJ2-7, with 15 nucleotides matching TRBD2. Germline V CDR1 and CDR2: SQVTM, ANQGSEA. V lost 0 bases and J lost 8; bases outside the gene matches: 5. The CDR3 covers 15 residues. The CDR3 DNA is TGCAGCGTTGAAGATCGGACTAGCGGGGGGGCACAGCAGTACTTC. It yields the protein CSVEDRTSGGAQQYF.

The chain couples TRBV5-6 to TRBJ2-1; no reliable D call. The CDR3 contains 15 residues. V was pared by 0 bases and J by 0 bases, with 7 bases between. Germline V CDR1 and CDR2: SGHDT, YYEEEE. CDR3 nucleotide sequence: TGTGCCAGCAGCTTGGAAAGAGGCTCCTACAATGAGCAGTTCTTC. Translated, it gives CASSLERGSYNEQFF.

The rearrangement uses TRBV30 and TRBJ1-1; D remains ambiguous. V lost 4 bases and J 0 bases, leaving 9 bases between the germline ends. This CDR3 spans 13 amino acids. CDR1 is GTSNPN and CDR2 is SVGIG in the germline V gene (reference sequence). CDR3 region: CAWTGSLNTEAFF. Written as DNA, the CDR3 is TGTGCCTGGACAGGCTCGTTGAACACTGAAGCTTTCTTT.

The chain couples TRBV10-3 to TRBJ2-1, with D unresolved. V was pared by 7 bases and J by 5 bases, with 6 bases between. Germline V CDR1 and CDR2: ENHRY, SYGVKD. The CDR3 has 11 amino acids. CDR3 in DNA: TGTGCCATCAAGAGTAACAATGAGCAGTTCTTC. It translates to CAIKSNNEQFF.